The next 7 T cell receptor beta chains were all read from a single sample in a study of blood T cell repertoires in COVID-19. Data came from immunoSEQ multiplex PCR; TCRdb stores just in-frame clones and leaves some out. The sample contains some 230,000 clones, 70% to 90% of which appear only once. What was sequenced was peripheral blood. The receptors stem from a man aged 40-55 years with acute or convalescent COVID-19.

V usage is TRBV14 and J usage is TRBJ1-2, with TRBD1 matching 9 bases. After removal of 0 bases from V and 5 bases from J, the junction contained 10 bases not matched to a gene. Germline loops: CDR1 SGHDN, CDR2 FVKESK. CDR3 size: 17 residues. In DNA, the CDR3 is TGTGCCAGCAGCCAAGATACCACTTGGACAGGGGATTATGGCTACACCTTC. Translation gives CASSQDTTWTGDYGYTF. Drawing the rest from reference TRBV14 and TRBJ1-2, the complete variable domain is EAGVTQFPSHSVIEKGQTVTLRCDPISGHDNLYWYRRVMGKEIKFLLHFVKESKQDESGMPNNRFLAERTGGTYSTLKVQPAELEDSGVYFCASSQDTTWTGDYGYTFGSGTRLTVV.

The chain employs TRBV10-3 and TRBJ2-7; 7 bases fit TRBD1. The CDR3 consists of 15 residues. CDR1 ENHRY and CDR2 SYGVKD come from the germline V gene. Trimming removed 3 bases from V and 3 bases from J; junction bases left unmatched: 8. The CDR3 sequence: CAISDLSTGNYEQYF. The CDR3 DNA reads as TGTGCCATCAGTGACTTATCGACAGGGAACTACGAGCAGTACTTC.

The chain is built from TRBV2 and TRBJ1-6; 9 positions agree with TRBD1. CDR3 size: 16 residues. Germline V gene sequence: CDR1 SNHLY, CDR2 FYNNEI. V lost 10 bases, J lost 4 bases, and 11 bases stayed unmatched. In DNA form, the CDR3 reads TGTGCCACCGCAACCGGGACAGGGCCGTATAATTCACCCCTCCACTTT. This codes for CATATGTGPYNSPLHF.

The rearrangement uses TRBV5-6 and TRBJ2-1; 8 nucleotides line up with TRBD2. Per the germline V gene, CDR1 is SGHDT and CDR2 is YYEEEE. This CDR3 has 15 residues. The V and J ends lost 0 bases and 4 bases, in that order; junction bases with no gene match: 3. CDR3 in DNA: TGTGCCAGCAGCTTGGTTCTAGCGGGTTACAATGAGCAGTTCTTC. Amino acid sequence: CASSLVLAGYNEQFF.

V usage is TRBV6-2 or TRBV6-3 and J usage is TRBJ1-5; D not resolved. The V gene lost 0 bases and the J gene lost 4 bases, with 10 bases spanning the gap. CDR3 length equals 15 residues. CDR1 MNHEY and CDR2 SVGEGT come from the germline V gene. Here the CDR3 reads CASSYSNSFNQPQHF. The CDR3 coding sequence is TGTGCCAGCAGTTACTCGAACTCGTTTAATCAGCCCCAGCATTTT.

The rearrangement uses TRBV28 and TRBJ1-1, with 7 bases matching TRBD1. The V segment lost 8 bases and the J segment 7 bases; nucleotides outside the gene matches: 7. Per germline, CDR1 MDHEN and CDR2 SYDVKM. The CDR3 extends over 12 amino acids. The CDR3 DNA sequence: TGTGCCAGCGTCGACAGGGCTGTTGAAGCTTTCTTT. Protein sequence: CASVDRAVEAFF.

The V call is TRBV16, the J call TRBJ1-1; D unclear. The CDR3 sequence is 13 residues long. V shed 1 base and J shed 5 bases, with 8 bases lying between them. CDR1 KGHSY and CDR2 FQNENV come from the germline V gene. The CDR3 region is CASSQFSRTEAFF. In DNA, the CDR3 is TGTGCCAGCAGCCAATTTAGCCGAACTGAAGCTTTCTTT.